This note documents a single T cell receptor beta chain sequence. Its antigen is as yet unknown. This sample is drawn from a study of neoadjuvant nivolumab and ipilimumab in lung cancer. Study outcomes and limitations: From pretherapy to surgery, tumor richness and clonality rose with dual therapy. TCR clonality did not significantly correlate with pathologic tumor regression.

Method: immunoSEQ multiplex PCR; TCRdb's copy keeps in-frame clones and lacks some. This sample has over 5,500 clones, with 65% found just once. Sequenced here: tumor tissue, sampled after neoadjuvant nivolumab, alone or with ipilimumab, at or shortly before surgery. The receptor comes from an adult with non-small cell lung cancer.

The CDR3 is CASKETNTDTQYF. Written as DNA, the CDR3 is TGTGCCAGCAAAGAAACTAACACAGATACGCAGTATTTT. The chain carries TRBV11-1 and TRBJ2-3; D remains ambiguous. CDR1 and CDR2 (germline): SGHAT, FQDESV (reference sequence). V was clipped by 7 bases and J by 2 bases, with 10 bases between them. The CDR3 spans 13 residues.